The 29 T cell receptor beta chains below come from one sample, sequenced in a study of blood T cell repertoires in COVID-19. Only in-frame clones appear in the TCRdb table, and some are missing; sequencing was by immunoSEQ multiplex PCR. Of about 250,000 clones in the sample, 85% are singletons; the top ten hold about 8.2%. The sequenced material came from PBMCs or T cells enriched from blood (not recorded which). The receptors were gathered from a woman aged 45-65 years with acute COVID-19.

The chain employs TRBV6-1 and TRBJ2-7; 7 nucleotides align to TRBD1. Germline-derived CDR1 and CDR2 are MNHNS and SASEGT. This CDR3 has 14 residues. The V and J ends lost 3 bases and 5 bases, in that order; junction bases with no gene match: 7. This CDR3 reads CASSDIGTVHEQYF. CDR3 DNA sequence: TGTGCCAGCAGTGACATTGGGACAGTCCACGAGCAGTACTTC.

The chain employs TRBV27 and TRBJ1-6, with 9 nucleotides matching TRBD1. With 5 bases clipped from V and 6 bases from J, the junction kept 5 bases outside the gene matches. CDR3 length: 15 residues. Per germline, CDR1 MNHEY and CDR2 SMNVEV (reference sequence). This CDR3 is CASSQDRGPNSPLHF. Written as DNA, the CDR3 is TGTGCCAGCAGTCAGGACAGGGGACCTAATTCACCCCTCCACTTT.

The rearrangement uses TRBV6-5 and TRBJ1-2; no clear D. CDR3 length equals 14 residues. Trimming removed 2 bases from V and 2 bases from J, with 9 bases in between. CDR1 is MNHEY and CDR2 is SVGAGI in the germline V gene. Written as DNA, the CDR3 is TGTGCCAGCAGTTACGTAGCGGGGAACTATGGCTACACCTTC. This translates into CASSYVAGNYGYTF.

The chain has TRBV4-3 and TRBJ1-1, with D unclear. This CDR3 has 15 residues. Per the germline V gene, CDR1 is LGHNA and CDR2 is YSLEER. Trimming removed 1 base at V and 3 bases at J, with 12 bases between. In DNA, the CDR3 is TGCGCCAGCAGCCAAGGTACGGGGTGGGACACTGAAGCTTTCTTT. Protein sequence: CASSQGTGWDTEAFF.

The rearrangement links TRBV19 to TRBJ1-2; TRBD1 matches at 7 bases. This CDR3 spans 14 amino acids. Trimming cost V 6 bases and J 5 bases; bases outside gene matches: 9. Germline V gives CDR1 LNHDA, CDR2 SQIVND (reference sequence). The CDR3 region has the DNA TGTGCCAGTAGCGAACAGGGGAGCAAGTATGGCTACACCTTC. Amino acids: CASSEQGSKYGYTF.

The rearrangement links TRBV14 to TRBJ1-6; D gene uncertain. CDR3 length: 15 residues. Trimming removed 3 bases at V and 9 bases at J, with 15 bases between. Germline values: CDR1 SGHDN, CDR2 FVKESK. The CDR3, as DNA: TGTGCCAGCAGCCAGAGTCGGGGATCTTCTTCACCCCTCCACTTT. Translation gives CASSQSRGSSSPLHF.

The chain recombines TRBV5-6 with TRBJ1-1; 7 positions agree with TRBD1. Looked up from germline, CDR1 is SGHDT and CDR2 is YYEEEE. The junction had 8 bases not matched to a gene; V was cut back by 3 bases and J by 3 bases. The CDR3 extends over 15 amino acids. This CDR3 is CASSWTGQPDTEAFF. For the CDR3, the DNA is TGTGCCAGCAGCTGGACGGGACAGCCAGACACTGAAGCTTTCTTT. Variable domain in full (rest from reference TRBV5-6 and TRBJ1-1): DAGVTQSPTHLIKTRGQQVTLRCSPKSGHDTVSWYQQALGQGPQFIFQYYEEEERQRGNFPDRFSGHQFPNYSSELNVNALLLGDSALYLCASSWTGQPDTEAFFGQGTRLTVV.

This clone was recorded once. This chain connects TRBV18 to TRBJ2-1; 9 nucleotides line up with TRBD1. This CDR3 region has 14 residues. The germline V gene has CDR1 KGHSH and CDR2 LQKENI. Losses at the gene ends were 4 bases for V and 8 bases for J; bases not matched to a gene: 6. CDR3 sequence (DNA): TGTGCCAGCTCACTGGGGGGACAGGGCCATGAGCAGTTCTTC. Its translation: CASSLGGQGHEQFF. Full variable domain (rest looked up from reference TRBV18 and TRBJ2-1): NAGVMQNPRHLVRRRGQEARLRCSPMKGHSHVYWYRQLPEEGLKFMVYLQKENIIDESGMPKERFSAEFPKEGPSILRIQQVVRGDSAAYFCASSLGGQGHEQFFGPGTRLTVL.

This chain joins TRBV5-4 and TRBJ2-5; 10 bases are a match to TRBD2. CDR3 size: 14 residues. Losses at the gene ends were 2 bases for V and 4 bases for J; bases not matched to a gene: 2. The germline V gene encodes CDR1 SGHNT and CDR2 YYREEE (reference sequence). The CDR3 loop is CASSLAGGPETQYF. DNA of the CDR3: TGTGCCAGCAGCTTAGCGGGGGGGCCAGAGACCCAGTACTTC.

V usage is TRBV5-6 and J usage is TRBJ1-2; 9 bases map to TRBD1. V lost 4 bases, J lost 5 bases, and 9 bases stayed unmatched. The CDR3 totals 15 residues. The V gene's germline CDR1 is SGHDT and CDR2 YYEEEE. DNA of the CDR3: TGTGCCAGCAGCCCCTATCCGACAGGGGGGTATGGCTACACCTTC. The encoded protein is CASSPYPTGGYGYTF.

This clone was seen just once. The V and J genes are TRBV29-1 and TRBJ2-5, with 10 bases lining up with TRBD1. This CDR3 spans 14 amino acids. The germline V gene encodes CDR1 SQVTM and CDR2 ANQGSEA. V lost 3 bases to trimming and J lost 4 bases; unmatched junction nucleotides: 5. The CDR3 loop reads CSVEWDRGTETQYF. The CDR3 DNA sequence: TGCAGCGTTGAGTGGGACAGGGGAACAGAGACCCAGTACTTC.

The chain is built from TRBV30 and TRBJ2-7; TRBD1 matches 9 bases. The V gene's germline CDR1 is GTSNPN and CDR2 SVGIG (reference sequence). This CDR3 spans 12 amino acids. The ends lost 4 bases at V and 3 bases at J; junction bases unmatched: 1. CDR3 residues: CAWKGQGYEQYF. CDR3 DNA: TGTGCCTGGAAGGGACAGGGCTACGAGCAGTACTTC.

The chain has TRBV28 and TRBJ2-4; the D gene is possibly TRBD1 (5 bases). The V and J ends lost 6 bases and 8 bases respectively, with 11 bases between them. Germline values: CDR1 MDHEN, CDR2 SYDVKM. The CDR3 consists of 12 residues. CDR3 sequence: CASSQGGHIQYF. CDR3 bases: TGTGCCAGCAGCCAGGGTGGGCACATTCAGTACTTC.

CDR3 residues: CASSQEGQARQPQHF. CDR3 DNA sequence: TGCGCCAGCAGCCAAGAGGGGCAAGCCAGGCAGCCCCAGCATTTT. The J gene is TRBJ1-5, the V gene TRBV4-1; tentatively, D is TRBD1 (5 bases). CDR1 and CDR2 from the germline V gene are MGHRA and YSYEKL. This CDR3 comprises 15 residues. V was clipped by 0 bases and J by 7 bases, with 13 bases between them.

The chain employs TRBV7-2 and TRBJ2-7; TRBD2 aligns across 11 bases. Germline V gene sequence: CDR1 SGHTA, CDR2 FQGNSA. With 5 bases clipped from V and 2 bases from J, the junction kept 8 bases outside the gene matches. The CDR3 totals 16 residues. CDR3 in amino acids: CASSSPRLAGTYEQYF. In DNA, the CDR3 is TGTGCCAGCAGCAGCCCTCGACTAGCGGGGACCTACGAGCAGTACTTC.

This clone was observed a single time. The chain joins TRBV7-2 to TRBJ1-3; D is unclear. The germline V gene encodes CDR1 SGHTA and CDR2 FQGNSA. The CDR3 length is 16 residues. V shed 6 bases and J shed 6 bases, with 21 bases lying between them. The CDR3 nucleotides read TGTGCCAGCAGTCGCGCCGGTTTCGGGATAGAAAACACCATATATTTT. Its protein product is CASSRAGFGIENTIYF.

V usage is TRBV27 and J usage is TRBJ2-3, with TRBD2 matching over 7 bases. The CDR3 totals 15 residues. The J segment lost 4 bases and the V segment lost 2 bases, leaving 6 bases of the junction unmatched. Germline CDR1 MNHEY, CDR2 SMNVEV (reference sequence). The CDR3 loop is CASSLGGVGADTQYF. The CDR3 nucleotides are TGTGCCAGCAGTTTAGGGGGGGTGGGCGCAGATACGCAGTATTTT.

The V call is TRBV19, the J call TRBJ2-7, with a tentative D call TRBD1 (5 bases). Trimming pared 1 base from V and 3 bases from J, leaving 13 bases between. The CDR3 extends over 15 amino acids. The V gene's germline CDR1 is LNHDA and CDR2 SQIVND (reference sequence). The DNA of the CDR3 is TGTGCCAGTAGTATAGTAGCAGGGATATACTACGAGCAGTACTTC. This gives the protein CASSIVAGIYYEQYF.

The V call is TRBV9, the J call TRBJ1-6; the D is unclear. Germline loops: CDR1 SGDLS, CDR2 YYNGEE. CDR3 length equals 16 residues. V lost 0 bases and J lost 4, with 11 bases in between. The CDR3 coding sequence is TGTGCCAGCAGCGTAGGGGGTTCGGGATATAATTCACCCCTCCACTTT. It translates to CASSVGGSGYNSPLHF.

The chain carries TRBV10-3 and TRBJ2-6, with 11 bases that match TRBD1. The CDR3 spans 17 residues. V shed 6 bases and J 4 bases; nucleotides not matched to a gene: 8. Germline assignment: CDR1 ENHRY and CDR2 SYGVKD. The CDR3 DNA sequence: TGTGCCATCAGCCTCGGACAGGGGGCTAACGGGGCCAACGTCCTGACTTTC. This gives the protein CAISLGQGANGANVLTF.

The V call is TRBV14, the J call TRBJ2-4, with 7 bases fitting TRBD1. Trimming removed 4 bases from V and 6 bases from J; junction bases left unmatched: 0. The CDR3 consists of 12 residues. The germline V gene has CDR1 SGHDN and CDR2 FVKESK. CDR3 sequence reads: CASSRDRNIQYF. CDR3 bases: TGTGCCAGCAGCCGGGACAGAAACATTCAGTACTTC.

CDR3 sequence (DNA): TGTGCCAGCACCGGACAGGGGGCTATGGATGGCTACACCTTC. This codes for CASTGQGAMDGYTF. The chain recombines TRBV25-1 with TRBJ1-2; 11 bases agree with TRBD1. Germline CDR1 MGHDK, CDR2 SYGVNS. V lost 7 bases and J lost 6; bases outside the gene matches: 7. There are 14 residues in the CDR3.

The chain employs TRBV5-5 and TRBJ1-2; 9 bases align to TRBD1. This CDR3 is built from 16 residues. The ends lost 3 bases at V and 6 bases at J; junction bases unmatched: 12. Germline V gene data show CDR1 as SGHKS and CDR2 as YYEKEE (reference sequence). The DNA for the CDR3 is TGTGCCAGCAGCTACCACCCGGGACAGGGCCGTAATGGCTACACCTTC. It encodes CASSYHPGQGRNGYTF.

J is TRBJ2-5 and V is TRBV25-1; 7 bases align to TRBD2. The V gene end was trimmed by 6 bases and the J gene end by 5 bases; junction bases not matched to a gene: 6. The CDR3 extends over 13 amino acids. CDR1 is MGHDK, CDR2 SYGVNS, per germline. CDR3 nucleotide sequence: TGTGCCAGCAGGGGAGGGGCTCGGGAGACCCAGTACTTC. Amino acid sequence: CASRGGARETQYF.

V usage is TRBV29-1 and J usage is TRBJ1-2; TRBD1 matches 9 bases. The CDR3 contains 14 residues. Germline-derived CDR1 and CDR2 are SQVTM and ANQGSEA. With 0 bases clipped from V and 5 bases from J, the junction kept 4 bases outside the gene matches. CDR3 sequence (DNA): TGCAGCGTTGAAGATCAGGGGACAGGGTATGGCTACACCTTC. Translating gives CSVEDQGTGYGYTF.

The chain joins TRBV12-3 or TRBV12-4 to TRBJ1-3; unclear D gene. The CDR3 spans 13 residues. The ends were cut back, 3 bases at V and 4 bases at J, with 7 bases in the middle. This CDR3 is CASSLEPGNTIYF. The CDR3 DNA follows: TGTGCCAGCAGTTTGGAGCCCGGAAACACCATATATTTT.

V usage is TRBV2 and J usage is TRBJ2-7; 8 bases map to TRBD2. The V gene end was trimmed by 3 bases and the J gene end by 7 bases; junction bases not matched to a gene: 5. The CDR3 is 13 residues long. Germline V gene sequence: CDR1 SNHLY, CDR2 FYNNEI. The CDR3 nucleotides read TGTGCCAGCAGTGACTTAGCGGGGTTGGAGCAGTACTTC. The encoded protein is CASSDLAGLEQYF.

The V call is TRBV3-1 (or the pseudogene TRBV3-2), the J call TRBJ1-2; D remains ambiguous. The CDR3 has 15 amino acids. Trimming cost V 4 bases and J 5 bases, with 17 bases left between them. The V gene's germline CDR1 is LGHDT and CDR2 YNNKEL (reference sequence). The CDR3 nucleotides are TGTGCCAGCAGCCCCCGGAGTTCACGGTCATATGGCTACACCTTC. Its protein product is CASSPRSSRSYGYTF.

This chain joins TRBV6-5 and TRBJ2-3; TRBD2 might be the D (6 bases). Per germline, CDR1 MNHEY and CDR2 SVGAGI. The CDR3 has 13 residues. Trimming shortened V by 8 bases and J by 1 base, and 10 bases separated the two germline ends. CDR3 region: CASRDSGTDTQYF. The CDR3 nucleotides are TGTGCCAGCCGGGACTCGGGCACAGATACGCAGTATTTT.